This TCR beta chain was captured in a study of shared clonotypes between healthy human individuals. As for the study in general: Donors consisted of a couple of women and a few men between 18 and 49.

Genomic DNA belonging to each subset was distributed in equal measure over several immunoSEQ plates. TCRdb's table, derived via immunoSEQ multiplex PCR, lists solely in-frame clones and lacks some. The repertoire holds millions of clones, more than 80% seen once, with 0.11% to 0.15% in the top ten. A CD45RA+ naive subset and a CD45RA-negative memory subset were split from CD4+ cells. The clonotype comes from a man between 18 and 35 years old in good health. Sequences were obtained from naive CD4+ T cells sorted from blood. The subset denotes: CD45RA+ positively selected.

The CDR3 region is CASSSPNGYNEQFF. The CDR3, as DNA: TGTGCCAGCAGCTCCCCGAACGGGTACAATGAGCAGTTCTTC. This sequence joins TRBV7-2 and TRBJ2-1; D not certain. V lost 4 bases to trimming and J lost 4 bases, with 11 bases between them. The germline V gene has CDR1 SGHTA and CDR2 FQGNSA. The CDR3 extends over 14 amino acids.